One sample yielded the 20 T cell receptor beta chains listed below, sequenced in a study of Tregs in tolerant kidney transplant recipients. The protocol was immunoSEQ multiplex PCR, while the TCRdb copy is restricted to in-frame clones and leaves out a portion. The sample carries roughly 250,000 clones, about 80% recorded once. Sequencing was carried out using CD4+ T cells from blood. Receptor source: a human donor in good health.

The chain uses TRBV7-9 and TRBJ1-2, with D perhaps matching TRBD1 (6 bases). Looked up from germline, CDR1 is SEHNR and CDR2 is FQNEAQ (reference sequence). CDR3 size: 14 residues. Trimming removed 10 bases from V and 4 bases from J, with 19 bases in between. The CDR3 bases are TGTGCCACCCTGAAACAGGGAGCCTCCTATGGCTACACCTTC. Its protein product is CATLKQGASYGYTF.

This clone has only a few counts. The chain recombines TRBV7-6 with TRBJ2-7, with 9 bases that match TRBD1. The CDR3 covers 16 residues. CDR1 and CDR2 (germline): SGHVS, FNYEAQ. The ends lost 5 bases at V and 2 bases at J; junction bases unmatched: 10. Here the CDR3 DNA reads TGTGCCAGCAGCCCGAAACCGGGACAGGGTACCTACGAGCAGTACTTC. This codes for CASSPKPGQGTYEQYF.

As regards this clone: Other DNA sequences from this sample encode an identical CDR3 as well. The V gene is TRBV19, the J gene TRBJ2-7; 8 bases fit TRBD1. CDR1 and CDR2 (germline): LNHDA, SQIVND (reference sequence). The CDR3 extends over 12 amino acids. Unmatched junction bases numbered 3, after V lost 8 bases and J lost 3 bases. The CDR3 region has the DNA TGTGCCAGTTCCGACAGGGGCTACGAGCAGTACTTC. It is translated as CASSDRGYEQYF.

The gene calls are TRBV5-1 and TRBJ2-5, with D maybe TRBD2 (6 bases). Germline CDR1 is SGHRS and CDR2 is YFSETQ. The CDR3 has 15 amino acids. V lost 0 bases and J lost 9, with 18 bases in between. As DNA, the CDR3 is TGCGCCAGCAGCTTGGACGCGGGACGGATAAAGGCCCAGTACTTC. Translating it yields CASSLDAGRIKAQYF.

The genes are TRBV14 and TRBJ2-2; D perhaps matches TRBD2 (5 bases). CDR1 and CDR2 from the germline V gene are SGHDN and FVKESK. The CDR3 spans 15 residues. Trimming left V 4 bases short and J 7 bases short, with 16 bases between. This CDR3 reads CASSLTVGLDGELFF. The CDR3, as DNA: TGTGCCAGCAGCCTCACCGTCGGACTGGACGGGGAGCTGTTTTTT.

The chain is built from TRBV7-8 and TRBJ2-7, with D unresolved. CDR1 and CDR2 (germline): SGHVS, FQNEAQ. Trimming pared 4 bases from V and 6 bases from J, leaving 10 bases between. The CDR3 is 12 amino acids. The CDR3 DNA follows: TGTGCCAGCAGCTACGCCGTTGGCGAGCAGTACTTC. Translating it yields CASSYAVGEQYF.

This sequence joins TRBV5-1 and TRBJ1-2, with D perhaps matching TRBD1 (5 bases). Between the trimmed V and J ends, which lost 4 bases and 2 bases, there was a span of 9 bases. The CDR3 has 13 amino acids. Germline CDR1 SGHRS, CDR2 YFSETQ. The CDR3 DNA is TGCGCCAGCAGCACGGGACGGAACTATGGCTACACCTTC. Translating it yields CASSTGRNYGYTF.

A word on this clone: The same CDR3 can be traced to other DNA sequences in this sample. The chain uses TRBV25-1 and TRBJ2-3; no definite D call. Trimming removed 4 bases at V and 3 bases at J, with 5 bases between. The CDR3 runs 12 residues. CDR1 is MGHDK, CDR2 SYGVNS, per germline. The CDR3 coding sequence is TGTGCCAGCAGTGCCGGTACAGATACGCAGTATTTT. This gives the protein CASSAGTDTQYF.

The chain employs TRBV19 and TRBJ2-3, with 7 bases lining up with TRBD1. Germline V gives CDR1 LNHDA, CDR2 SQIVND (reference sequence). After removal of 1 base from V and 5 bases from J, the junction contained 0 bases not matched to a gene. The length of the CDR3 is 13 residues. CDR3 residues: CASSIGQGDTQYF. The CDR3 bases are TGTGCCAGTAGTATAGGACAGGGAGATACGCAGTATTTT.

This clone was seen ten or more times. The chain employs TRBV2 and TRBJ2-7, with a possible D match to TRBD2 (6 bases). The CDR3 is made up of 15 amino acids. Looked up from germline, CDR1 is SNHLY and CDR2 is FYNNEI. Trimming took 5 bases from V and 0 from J, leaving 14 bases between them. The CDR3 bases are TGTGCCAGCAGTCTCGCCGGGACTCTCTCCTACGAGCAGTACTTC. Its protein product is CASSLAGTLSYEQYF. Drawing the rest from reference TRBV2 and TRBJ2-7, the complete variable domain is EPEVTQTPSHQVTQMGQEVILRCVPISNHLYFYWYRQILGQKVEFLVSFYNNEISEKSEIFDDQFSVERPDGSNFTLKIRSTKLEDSAMYFCASSLAGTLSYEQYFGPGTRLTVT.

This clone has a single count. V usage is TRBV5-1 and J usage is TRBJ1-1; D perhaps matches TRBD1 (5 bases). With 3 bases removed from V and 4 bases from J, the gap between germline ends came to 19 bases. Germline V gene sequence: CDR1 SGHRS, CDR2 YFSETQ. This CDR3 region has 16 residues. CDR3 sequence reads: CASSSPHNQGGTEAFF. CDR3 bases: TGCGCCAGCAGCTCGCCGCATAACCAGGGTGGCACTGAAGCTTTCTTT.

V gene TRBV6-1 combines with J gene TRBJ2-5; 7 positions agree with TRBD2. Germline-derived CDR1 and CDR2 are MNHNS and SASEGT. The CDR3 sequence is 13 residues long. Losses at the gene ends were 2 bases for V and 8 bases for J; bases not matched to a gene: 5. In DNA, the CDR3 is TGTGCCAGCAGTGAAAGTGGGGGACTAACCCAGTACTTC. This encodes CASSESGGLTQYF.

V gene TRBV19 combines with J gene TRBJ2-7, with 8 bases matching TRBD1. The CDR3 loop spans 14 amino acids. Trimming at V came to 9 bases and at J to 2 bases, leaving 9 bases not matched to a gene. Germline V gene lookup returns CDR1 LNHDA and CDR2 SQIVND (reference sequence). The DNA for the CDR3 is TGTGCCAGCAACTCCGGGACAGGAACCTACGAGCAGTACTTC. Its protein is CASNSGTGTYEQYF.

The chain combines TRBV10-2 with TRBJ2-7; tentatively, D is TRBD2 (6 bases). Germline assignment: CDR1 WSHSY and CDR2 SAAADI. Trimming took off 6 bases at V and 5 bases at J, with 23 bases between the two ends. The CDR3 sequence is 16 residues long. CDR3: CASRPLGGSYWDEQYF. For the CDR3, the DNA is TGCGCCAGCAGGCCCCTCGGGGGATCCTACTGGGACGAGCAGTACTTC.

The chain employs TRBV5-8 and TRBJ2-7; possible D gene TRBD2, 5 bases. The CDR3 covers 14 residues. Between the trimmed V and J ends, which lost 4 bases and 2 bases, there was a span of 13 bases. Germline V gives CDR1 SGHTS, CDR2 YDEGEE. The DNA of the CDR3 is TGTGCCAGCAGCCCCCCTTACGGGGCCTACGAGCAGTACTTC. Translating it yields CASSPPYGAYEQYF. The full variable domain, in which reference TRBV5-8 and TRBJ2-7 provide the parts outside the CDR3, is EAGVTQSPTHLIKTRGQQATLRCSPISGHTSVYWYQQALGLGLQFLLWYDEGEERNRGNFPPRFSGRQFPNYSSELNVNALELEDSALYLCASSPPYGAYEQYFGPGTRLTVT.

The V call is TRBV6-6, the J call TRBJ1-5; unclear D gene. Germline V CDR1 and CDR2: MNHNY, SVGAGI (reference sequence). The CDR3 length is 13 residues. Trimming removed 2 bases at V and 2 bases at J, with 4 bases between. In DNA form, the CDR3 reads TGTGCCAGCAGTTACAGGGGCAATCAGCCCCAGCATTTT. The encoded protein is CASSYRGNQPQHF.

The chain joins TRBV19 to TRBJ2-6; 11 bases are shared with TRBD2. This CDR3 has 20 amino acids. Germline V gives CDR1 LNHDA, CDR2 SQIVND (reference sequence). V shed 0 bases, J shed 0 bases, and the junction held 7 bases outside the gene matches. CDR3 sequence (DNA): TGTGCCAGTAGTATAGATCCGGGACTAGCGGTGTTCTCTGGGGCCAACGTCCTGACTTTC. This codes for CASSIDPGLAVFSGANVLTF.

V is TRBV30 and J is TRBJ1-3, with TRBD1 as a possible D gene (5 bases). In germline, CDR1 is GTSNPN, CDR2 SVGIG (reference sequence). CDR3 size: 13 residues. Trimming cost V 4 bases and J 0 bases, with 7 bases left between them. For the CDR3, the DNA is TGTGCCTGGATAGGGACCTCTGGAAACACCATATATTTT. Amino acid sequence: CAWIGTSGNTIYF.

This clone occurred once. CDR3 amino acids: CASSAPWVGSYNEQFF. CDR3 DNA sequence: TGTGCCAGCAGCGCGCCCTGGGTGGGATCCTACAATGAGCAGTTCTTC. V and J are TRBV5-4 and TRBJ2-1; D is uncertain. V was clipped by 4 bases and J by 1 base, with 15 bases between them. The CDR3 length is 16 residues. Germline CDR1 is SGHNT and CDR2 is YYREEE (reference sequence).

This chain connects TRBV6-1 to TRBJ2-5, with D unresolved. The CDR3 contains 13 residues. Germline V gene lookup returns CDR1 MNHNS and CDR2 SASEGT. V lost 2 bases and J 1 base, leaving 5 bases between the germline ends. CDR3 DNA: TGTGCCAGCAGTGAACAGCTCCAAGAGACCCAGTACTTC. Residues: CASSEQLQETQYF.